The sequence of this T cell receptor (beta chain) was determined in a study of shared clonotypes between healthy human individuals. Study at large: Donor composition was two women and three men, aged 18 to 49.

Naive CD8 cells comprised CD45RO-negative, CCR7-positively selected cells, excluding terminally differentiated effector memory CD45RA+ cells. Healthy and HIV-negative, the adult donors had no recent acute infections or vaccinations. This CDR3 spans 15 amino acids. The germline V and J ends were trimmed by 0 bases and 0 bases, with 8 bases remaining between them. CDR1 and CDR2 from the germline V gene are SNHLY and FYNNEI. Using about 190 ng DNA, approximately 30,000 T cell genomes, the sorted-subset replicate PCRs were run. This table comes from immunoSEQ multiplex PCR, and its TCRdb copy is limited to in-frame clones, with some not included. The table shows around 610,000 clones, with about 96% occurring only once.

The rearrangement links TRBV2 to TRBJ1-1, with D unresolved. Sequenced input: naive CD8+ T cells sorted from blood. The sequence was collected from a young woman in good health. CDR3 sequence: CASSEAANLNTEAFF. CDR3 bases: TGTGCCAGCAGTGAAGCTGCAAACCTGAACACTGAAGCTTTCTTT.